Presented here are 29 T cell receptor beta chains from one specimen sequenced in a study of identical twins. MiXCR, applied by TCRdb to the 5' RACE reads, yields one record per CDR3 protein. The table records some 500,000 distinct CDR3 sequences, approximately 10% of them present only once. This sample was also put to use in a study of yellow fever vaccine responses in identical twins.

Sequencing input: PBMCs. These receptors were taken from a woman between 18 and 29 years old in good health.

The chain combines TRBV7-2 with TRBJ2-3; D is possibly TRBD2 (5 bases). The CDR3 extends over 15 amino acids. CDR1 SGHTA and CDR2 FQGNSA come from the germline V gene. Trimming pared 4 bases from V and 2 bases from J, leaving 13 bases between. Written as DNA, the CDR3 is TGTGCCAGCAGCTATCCAACTAGTGCCACAGATACGCAGTATTTT. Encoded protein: CASSYPTSATDTQYF. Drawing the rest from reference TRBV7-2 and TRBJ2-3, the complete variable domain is GAGVSQSPSNKVTEKGKDVELRCDPISGHTALYWYRQSLGQGLEFLIYFQGNSAPDKSGLPSDRFSAERTGGSVSTLTIQRTQQEDSAVYLCASSYPTSATDTQYFGPGTRLTVL.

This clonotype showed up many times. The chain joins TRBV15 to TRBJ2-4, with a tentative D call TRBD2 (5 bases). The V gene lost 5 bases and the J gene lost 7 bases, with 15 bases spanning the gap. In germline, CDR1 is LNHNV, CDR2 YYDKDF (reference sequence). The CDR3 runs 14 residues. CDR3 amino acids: CATSLERVKNIQYF. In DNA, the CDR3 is TGTGCCACCAGCCTAGAGAGGGTTAAGAACATTCAGTACTTC.

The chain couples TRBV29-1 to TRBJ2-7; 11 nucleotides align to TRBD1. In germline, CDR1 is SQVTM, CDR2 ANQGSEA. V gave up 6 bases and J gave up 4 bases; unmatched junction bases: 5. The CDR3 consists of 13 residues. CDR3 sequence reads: CSVPGDRGYEQYF. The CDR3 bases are TGCAGCGTCCCGGGGGACAGGGGGTACGAGCAGTACTTC.

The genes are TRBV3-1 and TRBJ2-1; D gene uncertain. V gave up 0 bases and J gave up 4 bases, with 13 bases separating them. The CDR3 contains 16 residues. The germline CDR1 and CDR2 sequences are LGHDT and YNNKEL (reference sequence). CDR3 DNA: TGTGCCAGCAGCCAAGATTTATGGGCGGAATACAATGAGCAGTTCTTC. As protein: CASSQDLWAEYNEQFF.

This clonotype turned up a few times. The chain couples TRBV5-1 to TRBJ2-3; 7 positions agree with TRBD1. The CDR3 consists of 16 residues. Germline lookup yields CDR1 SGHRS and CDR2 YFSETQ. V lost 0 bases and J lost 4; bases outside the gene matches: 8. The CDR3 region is CASSLAGRGISDTQYF. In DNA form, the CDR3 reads TGCGCCAGCAGCTTGGCCGGCAGGGGGATCTCAGATACGCAGTATTTT. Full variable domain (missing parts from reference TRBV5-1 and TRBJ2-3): KAGVTQTPRYLIKTRGQQVTLSCSPISGHRSVSWYQQTPGQGLQFLFEYFSETQRNKGNFPGRFSGRQFSNSRSEMNVSTLELGDSALYLCASSLAGRGISDTQYFGPGTRLTVL.

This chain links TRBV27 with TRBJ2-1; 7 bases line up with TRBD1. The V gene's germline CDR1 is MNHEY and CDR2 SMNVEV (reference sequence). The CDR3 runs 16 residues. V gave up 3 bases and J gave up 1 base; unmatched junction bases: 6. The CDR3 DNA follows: TGTGCCAGCAGTTTCCCAGGGACAGTGTCCTACAATGAGCAGTTCTTC. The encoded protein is CASSFPGTVSYNEQFF.

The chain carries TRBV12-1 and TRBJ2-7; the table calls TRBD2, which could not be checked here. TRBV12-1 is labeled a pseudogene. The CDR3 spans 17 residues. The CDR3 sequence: CAISPGEGGAGGLEQYF. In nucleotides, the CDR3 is TGTGCCATCAGCCCTGGGGAAGGAGGGGCGGGAGGGCTCGAGCAGTACTTC.

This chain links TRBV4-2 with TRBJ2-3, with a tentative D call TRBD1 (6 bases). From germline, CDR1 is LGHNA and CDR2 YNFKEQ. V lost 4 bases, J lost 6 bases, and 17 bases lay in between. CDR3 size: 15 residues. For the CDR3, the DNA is TGTGCCAGCAGCCCCATTGAGGGGGTGGGTGATACGCAGTATTTT. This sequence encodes CASSPIEGVGDTQYF.

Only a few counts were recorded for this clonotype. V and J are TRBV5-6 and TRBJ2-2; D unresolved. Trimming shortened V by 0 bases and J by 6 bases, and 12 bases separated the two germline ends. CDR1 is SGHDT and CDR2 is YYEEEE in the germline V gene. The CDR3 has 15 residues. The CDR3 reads CASSLGRPSAGELFF. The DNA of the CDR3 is TGTGCCAGCAGCTTGGGACGGCCCAGCGCCGGGGAGCTGTTTTTT.

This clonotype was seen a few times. In DNA, the CDR3 is TGTGCCAGCGGGAAAGGACAGGCTGGCACCGGGGAGCTGTTTTTT. Translating gives CASGKGQAGTGELFF. The chain recombines TRBV25-1 with TRBJ2-2, with 7 bases matching TRBD1. The J segment lost 4 bases and the V segment lost 8 bases, leaving 10 bases of the junction unmatched. The CDR3 has 15 residues. Germline V gene data show CDR1 as MGHDK and CDR2 as SYGVNS.

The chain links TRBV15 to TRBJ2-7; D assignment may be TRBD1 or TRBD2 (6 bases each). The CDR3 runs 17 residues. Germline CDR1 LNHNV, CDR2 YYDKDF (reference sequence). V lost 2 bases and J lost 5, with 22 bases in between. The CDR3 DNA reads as TGTGCCACCAGCAGATCCGAGGGGGGCGCACCTTTGAACGAGCAGTACTTC. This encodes CATSRSEGGAPLNEQYF.

The CDR3 DNA reads TGTGCCACCAGCAGCCCCTACCCCGGCGCAGATACGCAGTATTTT. This sequence encodes CATSSPYPGADTQYF. The chain couples TRBV15 to TRBJ2-3; D is unresolved. Between the trimmed V and J ends, which lost 3 bases and 4 bases, there was a span of 14 bases. The germline gives CDR1 LNHNV, CDR2 YYDKDF (reference sequence). CDR3 length: 15 amino acids.

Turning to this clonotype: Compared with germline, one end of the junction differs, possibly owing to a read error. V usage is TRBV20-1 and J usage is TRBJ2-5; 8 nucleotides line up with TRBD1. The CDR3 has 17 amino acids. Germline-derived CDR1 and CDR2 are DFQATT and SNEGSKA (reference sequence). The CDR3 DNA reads TGCTGTGCTAGAGATCGCCGATGGACAGGGCTGGGAGAGACCCAGTACTTC. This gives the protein CCARDRRWTGLGETQYF.

The CDR3, as DNA: TGTGCCAGCAGCGTAGAAGATAGCGGGGGGTACAATGAGCAGTTCTTC. Residues: CASSVEDSGGYNEQFF. The J gene is TRBJ2-1, the V gene TRBV9, with TRBD2 matching over 10 bases. Germline V gene sequence: CDR1 SGDLS, CDR2 YYNGEE. The length of the CDR3 is 16 residues. V lost 0 bases, J lost 4 bases, and 4 bases stayed unmatched. The entire variable domain, with the rest obtained from reference TRBV9 and TRBJ2-1, is as follows: DSGVTQTPKHLITATGQRVTLRCSPRSGDLSVYWYQQSLDQGLQFLIQYYNGEERAKGNILERFSAQQFPDLHSELNLSSLELGDSALYFCASSVEDSGGYNEQFFGPGTRLTVL.

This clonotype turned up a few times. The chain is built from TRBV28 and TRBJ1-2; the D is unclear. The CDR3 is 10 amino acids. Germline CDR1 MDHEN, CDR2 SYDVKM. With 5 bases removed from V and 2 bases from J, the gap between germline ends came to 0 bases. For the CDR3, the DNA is TGTGCCAGCAGTAACTATGGCTACACCTTC. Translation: CASSNYGYTF.

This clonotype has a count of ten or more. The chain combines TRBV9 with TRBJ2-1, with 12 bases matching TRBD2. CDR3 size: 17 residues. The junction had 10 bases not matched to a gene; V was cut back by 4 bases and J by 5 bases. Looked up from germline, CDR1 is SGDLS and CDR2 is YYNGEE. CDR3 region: CASSYSLAGGYDNEQFF. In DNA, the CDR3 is TGTGCCAGCAGCTACAGCCTAGCGGGGGGGTATGACAATGAGCAGTTCTTC.

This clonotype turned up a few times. For the CDR3, the DNA is TGTGCCAGCAGCATGGGACTAGCGGGGTATTACAATGAGCAGTTCTTC. This encodes CASSMGLAGYYNEQFF. J is TRBJ2-1 and V is TRBV7-2; 13 bases are a match to TRBD2. V dropped 5 bases and J dropped 4; count of bases not matched to a gene: 5. CDR3 length: 16 amino acids. The germline gives CDR1 SGHTA, CDR2 FQGNSA.

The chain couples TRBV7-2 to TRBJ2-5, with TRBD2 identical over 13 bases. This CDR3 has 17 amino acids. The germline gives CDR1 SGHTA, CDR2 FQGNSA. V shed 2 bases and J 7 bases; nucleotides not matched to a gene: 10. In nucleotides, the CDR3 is TGTGCCAGCAGCTTATCTTTTAGGACTAGCGGGAGAGCGACCCAGTACTTC. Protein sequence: CASSLSFRTSGRATQYF.

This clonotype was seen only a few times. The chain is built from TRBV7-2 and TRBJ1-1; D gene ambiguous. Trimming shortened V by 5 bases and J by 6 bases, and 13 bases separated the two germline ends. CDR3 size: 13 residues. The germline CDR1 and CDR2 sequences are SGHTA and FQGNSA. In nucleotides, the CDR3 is TGTGCCAGCAGCCCTCAGCTTTATTCTGAAGCTTTCTTT. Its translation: CASSPQLYSEAFF.

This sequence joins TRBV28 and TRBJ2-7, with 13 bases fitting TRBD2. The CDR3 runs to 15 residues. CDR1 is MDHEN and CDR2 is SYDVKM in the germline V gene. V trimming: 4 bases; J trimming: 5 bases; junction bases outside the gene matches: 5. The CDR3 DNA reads TGTGCCAGCAGTTCACTAGCGGGAGGGCCCCACGAGCAGTACTTC. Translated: CASSSLAGGPHEQYF.

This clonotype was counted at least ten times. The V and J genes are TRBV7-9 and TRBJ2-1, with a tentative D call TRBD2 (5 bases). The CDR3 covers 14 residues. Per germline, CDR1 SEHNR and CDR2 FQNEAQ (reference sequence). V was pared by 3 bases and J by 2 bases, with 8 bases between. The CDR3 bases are TGTGCCAGCAGCTTGGCCGGGACCTACAATGAGCAGTTCTTC. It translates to CASSLAGTYNEQFF.

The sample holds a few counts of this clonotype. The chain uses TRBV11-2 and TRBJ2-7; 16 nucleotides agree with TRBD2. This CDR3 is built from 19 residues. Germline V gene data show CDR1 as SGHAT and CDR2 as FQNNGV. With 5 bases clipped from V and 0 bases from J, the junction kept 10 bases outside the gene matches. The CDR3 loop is CASSGTYGTSGGASYEQYF. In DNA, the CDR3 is TGTGCCAGCAGCGGAACGTACGGGACTAGCGGGGGGGCCTCCTACGAGCAGTACTTC.

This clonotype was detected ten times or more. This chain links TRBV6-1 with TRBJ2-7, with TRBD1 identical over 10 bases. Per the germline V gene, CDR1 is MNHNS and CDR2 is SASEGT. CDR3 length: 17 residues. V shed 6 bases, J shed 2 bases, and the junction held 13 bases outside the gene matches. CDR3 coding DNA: TGTGCCAGCAGATCCCGATTCGACAGGGGGCTAACCTACGAGCAGTACTTC. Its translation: CASRSRFDRGLTYEQYF.

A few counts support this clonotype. The CDR3 region is CAISDRNTDTQYF. The CDR3 bases are TGTGCCATCAGTGACCGTAACACAGATACGCAGTATTTT. This chain joins TRBV10-3 and TRBJ2-3; D call uncertain. This CDR3 has 13 residues. V lost 3 bases, J lost 2 bases, and 6 bases lay in between. Looked up from germline, CDR1 is ENHRY and CDR2 is SYGVKD.

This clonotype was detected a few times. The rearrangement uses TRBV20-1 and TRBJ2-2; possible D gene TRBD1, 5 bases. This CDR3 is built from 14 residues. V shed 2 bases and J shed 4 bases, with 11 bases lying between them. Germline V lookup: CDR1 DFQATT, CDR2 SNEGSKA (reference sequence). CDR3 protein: CSARSERGTGELFF. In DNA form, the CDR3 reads TGCAGTGCTAGATCAGAAAGGGGCACCGGGGAGCTGTTTTTT.

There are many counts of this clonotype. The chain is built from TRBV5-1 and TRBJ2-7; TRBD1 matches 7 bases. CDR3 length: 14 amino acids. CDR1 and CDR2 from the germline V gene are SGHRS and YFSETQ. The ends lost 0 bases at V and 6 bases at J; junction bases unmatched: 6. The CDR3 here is CASSLEQGILEQYF. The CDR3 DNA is TGCGCCAGCAGCTTGGAACAGGGGATCCTCGAGCAGTACTTC.

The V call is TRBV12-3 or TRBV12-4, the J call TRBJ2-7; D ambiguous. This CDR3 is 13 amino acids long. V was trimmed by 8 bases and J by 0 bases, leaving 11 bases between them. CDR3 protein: CASCFGFSYEQYF. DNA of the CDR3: TGTGCCAGCTGCTTCGGCTTCTCCTACGAGCAGTACTTC.

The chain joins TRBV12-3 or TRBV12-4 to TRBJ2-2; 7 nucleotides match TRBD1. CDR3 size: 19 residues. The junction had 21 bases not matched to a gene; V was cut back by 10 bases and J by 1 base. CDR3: CAICLAQGGNKGNTGELFF. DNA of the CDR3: TGTGCCATCTGTTTAGCGCAAGGGGGCAATAAGGGGAACACCGGGGAGCTGTTTTTT.

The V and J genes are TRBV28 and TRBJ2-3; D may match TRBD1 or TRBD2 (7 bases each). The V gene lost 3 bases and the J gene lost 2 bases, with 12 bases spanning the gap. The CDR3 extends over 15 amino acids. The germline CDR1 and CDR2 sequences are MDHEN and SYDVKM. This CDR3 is CASSLPGGDTDTQYF. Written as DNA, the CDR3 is TGTGCCAGCAGTTTGCCAGGGGGGGACACAGATACGCAGTATTTT.